This T cell receptor beta chain is from a study of shared clonotypes between healthy human individuals. Study-level background: Each donor had three CD4 naive, three CD4 memory, two CD8 naive and one CD8 memory plate. Whole-study findings and limits: Rarefaction showed sorted-subset sequencing was incomplete despite large depth.

Germline assignment: CDR1 MNHEY and CDR2 SMNVEV (reference sequence). After removal of 6 bases from V and 5 bases from J, the junction contained 4 bases not matched to a gene. This CDR3 contains 15 residues. Profiling relied on immunoSEQ multiplex PCR, and the TCRdb table lists in-frame clones only, not all of them. The data show about 610,000 clones, more than 95% seen once. Healthy HIV-negative adults without recent acute infections or vaccinations served as donors. In the case of this clone: What it recognizes is unknown.

The sequence came from a woman aged 25 to 45 in good health. Specimen: naive CD4+ T cells sorted from blood. Subset defined: CD45RA+ positively selected. The V call is TRBV27, the J call TRBJ2-2; TRBD1 matches at 12 bases. CDR3 amino acids: CASRRGQGATGELFF. CDR3 sequence (DNA): TGTGCCAGCAGACGGGGACAGGGGGCTACCGGGGAGCTGTTTTTT.